These T cell receptor beta chains were read from a single sample in a study of blood T cell repertoires in COVID-19. TCRdb's table, derived via immunoSEQ multiplex PCR, lists solely in-frame clones and lacks some. The top ten clones hold 5% of a sample with around 150,000 clones, more than 70% of them seen once. Material for sequencing was peripheral blood. The receptors come from a woman in her forties or fifties with acute or convalescent COVID-19. Each CDR3 is given with its conserved first and last residue. The order of the fields is clone size, V gene, D gene, J gene, CDR3 DNA, CDR3 protein. D genes are given only for firm matches. Some rows have no size entry. The others give once, few or many, or a class for an expanded clone.

size: -; V: TRBV3-1/TRBV3-2; D: -; J: TRBJ2-3; DNA: TGTGCCAGCAGACTTACGGACTTCGCGGATACGCAGTATTTT; CDR3: CASRLTDFADTQYF
size: once; V: TRBV2; D: -; J: TRBJ1-1; DNA: TGTGCCAGCAGTGCCCGGGACTTTAACACTGAAGCTTTCTTT; CDR3: CASSARDFNTEAFF
size: -; V: TRBV5-1; D: -; J: TRBJ2-1; DNA: TGCGCCAGCAGCTTGGGTGGACTTTACAATGAGCAGTTCTTC; CDR3: CASSLGGLYNEQFF
size: -; V: TRBV3-1/TRBV3-2; D: TRBD1; J: TRBJ1-2; DNA: TGTGCCAGCAGCCTGACAGGGTCTGCTGGCTACACCTTC; CDR3: CASSLTGSAGYTF
size: few; V: TRBV5-1; D: TRBD1; J: TRBJ2-5; DNA: TGCGCCAGCAGCCAGGGACAGGGCGAAGAGACCCAGTACTTC; CDR3: CASSQGQGEETQYF
size: -; V: TRBV11-1; D: TRBD1; J: TRBJ1-3; DNA: TGTGCCAGCAGCGACAGGGGCCTGAGGAACACCATATATTTT; CDR3: CASSDRGLRNTIYF
size: -; V: TRBV5-4; D: -; J: TRBJ2-1; DNA: TGTGCCAGCAGCTTCCACAGAAACTCCTACAATGAGCAGTTCTTC; CDR3: CASSFHRNSYNEQFF
size: -; V: TRBV9; D: TRBD1; J: TRBJ1-4; DNA: TGTGCCAGCAGCGGACAGGGCAACGAAAAACTGTTTTTT; CDR3: CASSGQGNEKLFF
size: -; V: TRBV7-3; D: TRBD2; J: TRBJ2-5; DNA: TGTGCCAGCAGCCCGACTAGCGGGGGGGTCGAGACCCAGTACTTC; CDR3: CASSPTSGGVETQYF
size: -; V: TRBV29-1; D: -; J: TRBJ2-3; DNA: TGCAGCGTCCTCACCGGACTACACTCTAGCACAGATACGCAGTATTTT; CDR3: CSVLTGLHSSTDTQYF
size: -; V: TRBV7-9; D: -; J: TRBJ1-2; DNA: TGTGCCAGCAGCTTAGCGGAGGTTTGGGGCTATGGCTACACCTTC; CDR3: CASSLAEVWGYGYTF
size: -; V: TRBV6-4; D: -; J: TRBJ1-1; DNA: TGTGCCAGCAGTGTAAGCCTGAACACTGAAGCTTTCTTT; CDR3: CASSVSLNTEAFF
size: -; V: TRBV6-6; D: -; J: TRBJ1-1; DNA: TGTGCCAGCAGAACTCGGACAGTTTTAGGTGAAGCTTTCTTT; CDR3: CASRTRTVLGEAFF
size: -; V: TRBV5-1; D: -; J: TRBJ2-5; DNA: TGCGCCAGCAGCTTGCGGGCAGGGAGGGAGACCCAGTACTTC; CDR3: CASSLRAGRETQYF
size: -; V: TRBV19; D: -; J: TRBJ1-2; DNA: TGTGCCAGTAGTATAGACCTCAGTACTACTAACTATGGCTACACCTTC; CDR3: CASSIDLSTTNYGYTF
size: -; V: TRBV18; D: TRBD2; J: TRBJ2-5; DNA: TGTGCCAGCTCACTAGTAGCGGGGGGACAAGAGACCCAGTACTTC; CDR3: CASSLVAGGQETQYF
size: -; V: TRBV27; D: TRBD1; J: TRBJ1-2; DNA: TGTGCCAGCAGTTTTCAGGGACAGGGCCGCTATGGCTACACCTTC; CDR3: CASSFQGQGRYGYTF
size: -; V: TRBV6-2/TRBV6-3; D: -; J: TRBJ1-1; DNA: TGTGCCAGCAGTTACGGGGCACAGGGAATGAACACTGAAGCTTTCTTT; CDR3: CASSYGAQGMNTEAFF